This T cell receptor (beta chain) was found in a study of vaccination effects on CD4 cells after COVID-19. Study in general: All study participants received two doses of BNT162b2 or mRNA-1273 vaccine. Study-wide results and limits: Clones from infection and from vaccination both contracted markedly late after vaccination. No early post-infection timepoints were available in the study, which also included few convalescent patients. Convalescents showed post-vaccine spike-reactive clones that were mainly new vaccine-induced clones.

The length of the CDR3 is 16 residues. CDR1 is SGHDN, CDR2 FVKESK, per germline. Trimming cost V 0 bases and J 12 bases; bases outside gene matches: 13. Sequencing used immunoSEQ multiplex PCR; TCRdb keeps in-frame clones, though not all of them. The sample shows more than 35,000 clones, about 75% of them seen only once. ViraFEST assay sequencing came after antigen-specific CD4+ T cells were expanded with viral peptide pools. A roughly 10-day culture period preceded the isolation of CD4+ T cells. PCR-confirmed SARS-CoV-2 infection occurred in the person between March and December 2020. This clone was seen once. What it binds is unknown.

Sequencing used CD4+ T cells from PBMCs cultured with a peptide pool, obtained before COVID-19 vaccination. The rearrangement joins TRBV14 to TRBJ2-1; 8 nucleotides align to TRBD1. This TCR was recovered from a human donor who had a prior SARS-CoV-2 infection. The CDR3 loop reads CASSQDGAQGAGWQFF. Here the CDR3 DNA reads TGTGCCAGCAGCCAAGATGGGGCGCAGGGGGCTGGCTGGCAGTTCTTC.